This T cell receptor beta chain derives from a study of CXCR3-negative and CXCR3-positive naive CD8 T cells. The CDR3 runs to 14 residues. Germline assignment: CDR1 LNHDA and CDR2 SQIVND (reference sequence). Preparation of TRB cDNA libraries relied on 5' RACE carrying UMI labels. TCRdb reprocessed the 5' RACE reads and stores each CDR3 protein as one record, lacking DNA. This repertoire includes some 130,000 distinct CDR3 sequences. V usage is TRBV19 and J usage is TRBJ1-2; checking the TCRdb D call of TRBD1 is not possible without DNA. Input material: naive CXCR3- CD8+ T cells from blood. The subset was: CD45RO-CCR7+CD27+CD95- naive CD8+ T cells lacking CXCR3 (TNR3-). The sequence came from a human donor in good health. Some clones in this sample may be carry-over from other donors' samples. The CDR3 spells CASSIGAGEYGYTF.